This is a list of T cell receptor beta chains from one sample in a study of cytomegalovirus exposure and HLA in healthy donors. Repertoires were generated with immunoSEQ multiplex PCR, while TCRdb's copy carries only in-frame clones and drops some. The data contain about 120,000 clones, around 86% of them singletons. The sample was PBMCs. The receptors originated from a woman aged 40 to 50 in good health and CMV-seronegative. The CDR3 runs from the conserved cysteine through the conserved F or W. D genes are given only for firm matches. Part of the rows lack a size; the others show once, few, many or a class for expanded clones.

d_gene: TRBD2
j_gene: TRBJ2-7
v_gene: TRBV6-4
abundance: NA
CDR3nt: TGTGCCAGCAGCGGGGGGGCACCAACCTACGAGCAGTACTTC
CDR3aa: CASSGGAPTYEQYF

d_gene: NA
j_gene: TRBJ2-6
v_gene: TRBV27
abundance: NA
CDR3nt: TGTGCCAGCAGTTTGGCTAGTCAAAGATTTTCTGGGGCCAACGTCCTGACTTTC
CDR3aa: CASSLASQRFSGANVLTF

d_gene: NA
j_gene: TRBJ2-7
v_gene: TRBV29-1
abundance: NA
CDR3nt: TGCAGCGTTGAGGGCACCACAAACTCCTACGAGCAGTACTTC
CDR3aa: CSVEGTTNSYEQYF

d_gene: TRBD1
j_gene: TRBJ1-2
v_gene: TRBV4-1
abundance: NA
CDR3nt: TGCGCCAGCAGCCAAGACCGGGACAGGGTAGGAAGGAACTATGGCTACACCTTC
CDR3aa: CASSQDRDRVGRNYGYTF

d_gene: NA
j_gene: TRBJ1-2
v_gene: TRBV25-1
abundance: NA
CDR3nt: TGTGCCGCGGGGCGCTTGGGCGGCGGCTACACCTTC
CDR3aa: CAAGRLGGGYTF

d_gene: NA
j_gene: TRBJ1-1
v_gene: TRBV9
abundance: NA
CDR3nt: TGTGCCAGCAGCGTACTTCCGGTCGGGGGCACTGAAGCTTTCTTT
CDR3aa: CASSVLPVGGTEAFF

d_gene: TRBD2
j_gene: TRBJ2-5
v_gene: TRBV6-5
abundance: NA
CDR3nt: TGTGCTAGCGGGCCCCACGAGACCCAGTACTTC
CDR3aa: CASGPHETQYF

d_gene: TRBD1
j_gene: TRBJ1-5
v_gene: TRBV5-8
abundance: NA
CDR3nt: TGTGCCAGCAGCCCGGGACAGGGCTATTGGGTGCCCCAGCATTTT
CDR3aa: CASSPGQGYWVPQHF

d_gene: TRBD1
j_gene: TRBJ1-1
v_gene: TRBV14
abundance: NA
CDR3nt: TGTGCCAGCAGCCAATCGAGGACAGGATTGACTGAAGCTTTCTTT
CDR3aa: CASSQSRTGLTEAFF

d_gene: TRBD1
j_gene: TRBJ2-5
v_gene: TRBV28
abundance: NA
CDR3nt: TGTGCCAGCAGTTTGGGGGTTACAGGGGAGATAGAGACCCAGTACTTC
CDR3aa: CASSLGVTGEIETQYF

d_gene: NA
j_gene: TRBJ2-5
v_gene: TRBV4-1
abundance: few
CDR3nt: TGCGCCAGCAGCCGCGACTCCTGGGAGACCCAGTACTTC
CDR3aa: CASSRDSWETQYF

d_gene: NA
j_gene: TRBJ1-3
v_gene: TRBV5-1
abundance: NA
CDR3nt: TGCGCCAGCGGCCAGGGAAACACCATATATTTT
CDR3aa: CASGQGNTIYF

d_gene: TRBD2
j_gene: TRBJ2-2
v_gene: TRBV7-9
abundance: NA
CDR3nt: TGTGCCAGCCCCAACGGGGAGGGGAACACCGGGGAGCTGTTTTTT
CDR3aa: CASPNGEGNTGELFF

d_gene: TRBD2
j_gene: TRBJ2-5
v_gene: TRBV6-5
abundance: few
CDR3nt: TGTGCCACGGCCCGGGCGGGGGTTCAAGAGACCCAGTACTTC
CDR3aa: CATARAGVQETQYF

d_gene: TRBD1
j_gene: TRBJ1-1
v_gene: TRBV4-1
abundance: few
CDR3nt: TGCGCCAGCAGCCAGGGACAGGGGGTGAGAGGCACTGAAGCTTTCTTT
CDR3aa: CASSQGQGVRGTEAFF

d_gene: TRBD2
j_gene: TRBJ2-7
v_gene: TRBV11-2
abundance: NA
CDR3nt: TGTGCCAGCAGCTTAGGGAGGGGGCTAGCGGGAACCTACGAGCAGTACTTC
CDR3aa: CASSLGRGLAGTYEQYF

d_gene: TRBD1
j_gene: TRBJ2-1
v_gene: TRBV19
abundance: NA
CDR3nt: TGTGCCAGGACCCGGGACAGATCCTACAATGAGCAGTTCTTC
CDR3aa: CARTRDRSYNEQFF

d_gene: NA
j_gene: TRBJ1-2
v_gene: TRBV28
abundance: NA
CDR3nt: TGTGCCAGCAGTTTTACAGCTAACTATGGCTACACCTTC
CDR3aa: CASSFTANYGYTF

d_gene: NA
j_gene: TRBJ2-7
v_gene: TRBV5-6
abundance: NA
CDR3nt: TGTGCCAGCAGCTCCACCAACGGGGGCGAGCAGTACTTC
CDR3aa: CASSSTNGGEQYF

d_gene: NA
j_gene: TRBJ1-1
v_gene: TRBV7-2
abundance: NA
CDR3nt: TGTGCCAGCAGACCTTATTCGAGCGGGGAAGCTTTCTTT
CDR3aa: CASRPYSSGEAFF

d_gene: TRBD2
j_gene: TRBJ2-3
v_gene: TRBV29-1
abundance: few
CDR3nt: TGCAGCGTTGAAGGCCGGACTAGCGGGAGTACAGATACGCAGTATTTT
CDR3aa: CSVEGRTSGSTDTQYF

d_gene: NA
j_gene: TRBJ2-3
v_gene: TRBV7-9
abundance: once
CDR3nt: TGTGCCAGCAGACCATACATAAACAGGGAGCCCACAGATACGCAGTATTTT
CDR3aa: CASRPYINREPTDTQYF

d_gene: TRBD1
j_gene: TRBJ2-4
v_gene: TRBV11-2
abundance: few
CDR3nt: TGTGCCAGCAGCCGCAGACAGGGGGTGGTAAACATTCAGTACTTC
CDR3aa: CASSRRQGVVNIQYF

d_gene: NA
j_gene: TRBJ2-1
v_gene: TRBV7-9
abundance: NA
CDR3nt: TGTGCCAGCAGCTTAGTAGACAATGAGCAGTTCTTC
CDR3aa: CASSLVDNEQFF

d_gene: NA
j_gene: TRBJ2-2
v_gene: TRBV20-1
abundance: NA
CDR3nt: TGCAGTGCCTATCGAGCCGGGGAGCTGTTTTTT
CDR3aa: CSAYRAGELFF